This entry describes one T cell receptor (beta chain). These data originate in a study of blood T cell repertoires in COVID-19. Profiled with immunoSEQ multiplex PCR; TCRdb holds only in-frame clones, not every one. The repertoire has 270,000 or so clones, approximately 84% of them found once; the top ten carry roughly 3.2%. The V end was cut by 2 bases, the J end by 6 bases, with 18 bases between. The CDR3 loop spans 15 amino acids. Germline V CDR1 and CDR2: SGDLS, YYNGEE. Assignments of participants to cohorts depended upon their own reported clinical history. Resolution of symptoms, clearance, or two negative PCRs was present in recovered Cohort 3 donors.

The clonotype comes from a man over 45 who had recovered from COVID-19. The sample taken for sequencing was PBMCs or T cells enriched from blood (not recorded which). The rearrangement joins TRBV9 to TRBJ2-7, with D perhaps matching TRBD1 (7 bases). The CDR3 loop reads CASSVTQGGSSEQYF. CDR3 sequence (DNA): TGTGCCAGCAGCGTCACTCAGGGGGGCAGTAGCGAGCAGTACTTC.